The 10 T cell receptor beta chains reported below all come from one sample, sequenced in a study of low-dose radiotherapy and immunotherapy resistance in tumors. First-strand cDNA used TRAV- and TRBV-specific primers, covering alpha and beta chains. For amplifying TCRs, the PCR ran for about 22 cycles with Phusion, which was used together with a constant-region primer and the adapter on the V primers. TCRdb used MiXCR to reprocess the reads, holding one entry per CDR3 protein. This table has about 80,000 distinct CDR3 sequences, 15% to 20% appearing once. Time point of the sample: after trial treatment. Treatment described: LDRT plus nivolumab, ipilimumab, low-dose cyclophosphamide and aspirin (RACIN trial). The source material was PBMCs, sampled after low-dose radiotherapy plus immunotherapy. The source is a male donor with prostate cancer.

This clonotype was seen many times. The chain joins TRBV7-2 to TRBJ2-7; the D is unclear. The CDR3 totals 13 residues. Germline V gives CDR1 SGHTA, CDR2 FQGNSA. Deletions cut 4 bases from V and 6 bases from J, with 13 bases between. The CDR3 sequence is CASSSPLAGEQYF. The CDR3 DNA reads TGTGCCAGCAGCTCCCCCTTAGCTGGCGAGCAGTACTTC.

The CDR3 DNA is TGTGCCAGCAGAAATCAGCGGGAGGTCACAGATACGCAGTATTTT. Protein product: CASRNQREVTDTQYF. This rearrangement joins TRBV6-6 to TRBJ2-3; TRBD2 agrees at 9 bases. Germline V gives CDR1 MNHNY, CDR2 SVGAGI (reference sequence). The length of the CDR3 is 15 residues. V lost 6 bases, J lost 2 bases, and 6 bases stayed unmatched.

This clonotype appeared many times. CDR3 region: CSAAGGESLATNEKLFF. The CDR3 bases are TGCAGCGCTGCAGGGGGCGAGAGTCTTGCAACTAATGAAAAACTGTTTTTT. V is TRBV29-1 and J is TRBJ1-4; 8 bases fit TRBD1. V dropped 7 bases and J dropped 0; count of bases not matched to a gene: 13. The CDR3 has 17 amino acids. Germline CDR1 and CDR2: SQVTM and ANQGSEA.

In this sample, this clonotype turned up many times. This rearrangement joins TRBV5-1 to TRBJ2-7, with 8 bases that match TRBD2. This CDR3 region has 13 residues. The V segment lost 5 bases and the J segment 2 bases; nucleotides outside the gene matches: 3. CDR1 and CDR2 from the germline V gene are SGHRS and YFSETQ. CDR3 DNA sequence: TGCGCCAGCAGGGCGGGAGGTCCCTACGAGCAGTACTTC. Protein product: CASRAGGPYEQYF.

This clonotype was observed many times. V usage is TRBV10-3 and J usage is TRBJ2-3; TRBD1 or TRBD2 may be the D gene (5 bases each). The V gene lost 8 bases and the J gene lost 0 bases, with 12 bases spanning the gap. The CDR3 runs to 14 residues. The germline CDR1 and CDR2 sequences are ENHRY and SYGVKD. The CDR3 bases are TGTGCCATCGCACGGTGGGGGAGCACAGATACGCAGTATTTT. Residues: CAIARWGSTDTQYF.

This clonotype was seen repeatedly, ten times or more. The CDR3 DNA reads as TGTGCCAGCACCACAAACACCGGGGAGCTGTTTTTT. Protein sequence: CASTTNTGELFF. V gene TRBV6-2 or TRBV6-3 combines with J gene TRBJ2-2; D gene ambiguous. Trimming took off 7 bases at V and 2 bases at J, with 5 bases between the two ends. This CDR3 region has 12 residues. CDR1 and CDR2 from the germline V gene are MNHEY and SVGEGT.

This clonotype was seen many times. The chain has TRBV7-2 and TRBJ1-4; D possibly corresponds to TRBD1 (6 bases). V lost 5 bases and J 8 bases, leaving 12 bases between the germline ends. Germline V gene sequence: CDR1 SGHTA, CDR2 FQGNSA. This CDR3 is built from 13 residues. In DNA, the CDR3 is TGTGCCAGCAGCGTAGGGGGGCGGGAAAAACTGTTTTTT. This encodes CASSVGGREKLFF.

This clonotype was seen ten or more times. The chain uses TRBV12-3 or TRBV12-4 and TRBJ1-1, with 8 nucleotides matching TRBD1. With V trimmed by 5 bases and J by 3 bases, 2 bases remained unmatched. The CDR3 spans 13 residues. As DNA, the CDR3 is TGTGCCAGCAGTCGGACAGGGTACACTGAAGCTTTCTTT. Its protein is CASSRTGYTEAFF.

This clonotype was counted many times. This chain joins TRBV20-1 and TRBJ2-3, with 8 bases aligning to TRBD2. CDR1 and CDR2 (germline): DFQATT, SNEGSKA (reference sequence). The CDR3 sequence is 15 residues long. V was pared by 3 bases and J by 0 bases, with 5 bases of the junction left unmatched. The CDR3 DNA reads TGCAGTGCTAGCCCTAGCGGGCCCAGCACAGATACGCAGTATTTT. Its protein product is CSASPSGPSTDTQYF.

Of note for this clonotype: A far larger clone is one nucleotide away, so this likely arose from a read error. This sequence joins TRBV13 and TRBJ2-4; unclear D gene. In germline, CDR1 is PRHDT, CDR2 FYEKMQ (reference sequence). The CDR3 covers 15 residues. This CDR3 is CASSPTRLRWDIQYF. CDR3 DNA sequence: TGCGCCAGCAGCCCCACACGCCTTCGGTGGGACATTCAGTACTTC. Full variable domain (missing parts from reference TRBV13 and TRBJ2-4): AAGVIQSPRHLIKEKRETATLKCYPIPRHDTVYWYQQGPGQDPQFLISFYEKMQSDKGSIPDRFSAQQFSDYHSELNMSSLELGDSALYFCASSPTRLRWDIQYFGAGTRLSVL.